Many counts were recorded for the clone carrying this T cell receptor (beta chain). No antigen is known for it. There are 18 residues in the CDR3. Sampling of bone marrow took place during active disease in every patient. This library used about 360 ng RNA and molecular barcoded adaptors spanning alpha/delta and beta/gamma chains. TCRdb passed the reads through MiXCR, listing each CDR3 protein once. The sample shows fewer than 90,000 distinct CDR3 sequences, 9% to 15% of them seen only once. The data originate from a study of read filtering for tumor transcriptome and immune sequencing. Background on the study: The cohort had roughly 17 men and over twelve women aged about 45 to 90, mean roughly 66 years. IR-seq gave about 4.05 to 11 million TCR reads per sample; RNA-seq gave about 80 to 1273.

Study-wide findings and caveats: Single-read clonotypes: about 81.9% of IR-seq clonotypes (about 3.5% of reads), 60% to 75% of RNA-seq clonotypes (roughly 43% of reads).

This TCR came from a donor aged 40 or over with multiple myeloma. The sequencing sample was made of a population of CD138-negative cells sorted from bone marrow. The V and J genes are TRBV21-1 and TRBJ2-1; the table gives TRBD2 as D, unverified against the DNA. TRBV21-1 is an annotated pseudogene. CDR3 region: CASSIPWTAKGPYNEQFF. DNA of the CDR3: TGTGCCAGCAGCATTCCATGGACGGCCAAAGGCCCTTACAATGAGCAGTTCTTC.